The following is a T cell receptor beta chain sequence with its context. The antigen is not known. This entry is derived from a study of T cell responses to AZD1222 COVID-19 vaccine. The study, taken as a whole, reports: Only five or six AZD1222 recipients tested seropositive at baseline. Females outnumbered males among donors, who were mostly white British; clonal diversity was possibly underestimated.

The CDR3 runs 18 residues. V shed 3 bases and J 0 bases; nucleotides not matched to a gene: 12. Germline V gene data show CDR1 as SGHKS and CDR2 as YYEKEE (reference sequence). The method was immunoSEQ multiplex PCR; TCRdb's version includes in-frame clones alone and lacks a portion of them. The sample totals more than 110,000 clones. This receptor was taken from an adult in good health. The chain has TRBV5-5 and TRBJ1-1; 9 nucleotides match TRBD1. Sequenced: peripheral blood. CDR3 sequence (DNA): TGTGCCAGCAGCTGGGAGGGCCGGGACAGGGCAGTGAACACTGAAGCTTTCTTT. It codes for CASSWEGRDRAVNTEAFF.